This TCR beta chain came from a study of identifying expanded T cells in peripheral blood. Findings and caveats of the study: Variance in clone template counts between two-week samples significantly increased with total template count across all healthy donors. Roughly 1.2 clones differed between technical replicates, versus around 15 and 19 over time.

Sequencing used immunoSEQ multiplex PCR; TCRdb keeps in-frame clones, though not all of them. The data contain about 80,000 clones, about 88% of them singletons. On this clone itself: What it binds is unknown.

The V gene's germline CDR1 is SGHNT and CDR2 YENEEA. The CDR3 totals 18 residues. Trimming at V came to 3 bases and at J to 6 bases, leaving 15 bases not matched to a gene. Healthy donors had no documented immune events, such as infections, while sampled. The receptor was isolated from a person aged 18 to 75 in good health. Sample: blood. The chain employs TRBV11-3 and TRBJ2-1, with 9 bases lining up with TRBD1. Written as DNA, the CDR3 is TGTGCCAGCAGCTTCGACCATGCCGGGACAGGGAACGTCAATGAGCAGTTCTTC. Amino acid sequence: CASSFDHAGTGNVNEQFF. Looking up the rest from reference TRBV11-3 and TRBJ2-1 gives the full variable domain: EAGVVQSPRYKIIEKKQPVAFWCNPISGHNTLYWYLQNLGQGPELLIRYENEEAVDDSQLPKDRFSAERLKGVDSTLKIQPAELGDSAVYLCASSFDHAGTGNVNEQFFGPGTRLTVL.